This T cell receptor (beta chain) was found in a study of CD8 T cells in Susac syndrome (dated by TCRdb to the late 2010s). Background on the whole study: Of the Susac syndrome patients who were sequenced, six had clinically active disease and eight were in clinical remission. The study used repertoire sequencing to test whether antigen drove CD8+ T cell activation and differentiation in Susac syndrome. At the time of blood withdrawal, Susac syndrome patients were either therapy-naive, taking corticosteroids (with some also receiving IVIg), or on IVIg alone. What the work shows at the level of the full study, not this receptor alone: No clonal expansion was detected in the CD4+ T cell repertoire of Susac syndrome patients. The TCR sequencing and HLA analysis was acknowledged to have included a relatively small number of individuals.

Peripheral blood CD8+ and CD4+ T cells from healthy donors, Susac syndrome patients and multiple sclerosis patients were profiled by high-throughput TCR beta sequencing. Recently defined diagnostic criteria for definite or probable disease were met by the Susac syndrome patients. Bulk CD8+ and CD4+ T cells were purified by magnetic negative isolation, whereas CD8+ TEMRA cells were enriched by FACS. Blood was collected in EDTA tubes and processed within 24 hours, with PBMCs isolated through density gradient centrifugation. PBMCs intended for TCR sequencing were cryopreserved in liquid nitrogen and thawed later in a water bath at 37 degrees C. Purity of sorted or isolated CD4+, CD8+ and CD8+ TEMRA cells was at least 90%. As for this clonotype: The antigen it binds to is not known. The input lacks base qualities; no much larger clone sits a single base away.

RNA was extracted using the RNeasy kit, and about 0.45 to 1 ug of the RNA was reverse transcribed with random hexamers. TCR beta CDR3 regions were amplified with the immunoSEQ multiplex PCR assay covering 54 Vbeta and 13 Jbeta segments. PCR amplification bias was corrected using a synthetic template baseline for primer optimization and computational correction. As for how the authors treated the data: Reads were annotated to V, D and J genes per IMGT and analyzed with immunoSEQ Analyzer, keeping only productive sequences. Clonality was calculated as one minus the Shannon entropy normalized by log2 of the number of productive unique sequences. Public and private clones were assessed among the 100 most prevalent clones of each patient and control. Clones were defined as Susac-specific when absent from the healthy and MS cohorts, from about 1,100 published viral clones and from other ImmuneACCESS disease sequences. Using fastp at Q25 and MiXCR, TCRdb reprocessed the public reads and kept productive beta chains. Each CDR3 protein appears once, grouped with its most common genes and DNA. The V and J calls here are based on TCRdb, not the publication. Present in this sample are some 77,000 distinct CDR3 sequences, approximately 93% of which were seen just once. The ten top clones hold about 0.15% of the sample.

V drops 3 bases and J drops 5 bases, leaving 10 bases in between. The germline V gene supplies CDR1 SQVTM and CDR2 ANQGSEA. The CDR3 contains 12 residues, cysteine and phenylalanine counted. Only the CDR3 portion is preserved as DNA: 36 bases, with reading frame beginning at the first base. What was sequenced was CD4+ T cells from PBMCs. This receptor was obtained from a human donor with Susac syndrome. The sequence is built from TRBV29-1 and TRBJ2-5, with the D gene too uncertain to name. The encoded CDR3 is CSVETPGETQYF. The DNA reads TGCAGCGTTGAGACTCCTGGGGAGACCCAGTACTTC.